This T cell receptor (beta chain) was sequenced for a study of CD8 T cells in ankylosing spondylitis. Findings of the study overall: Peripheral blood held disease-linked clones only at relatively low frequency, and these were CD8+. A TCR beta motif of several highly homologous variants appeared characteristic of ankylosing spondylitis blood. Some of these motif variants have turned up before, in reports on reactive arthritis synovial fluid and blood.

This clonotype occurred a few times. Its antigen is unknown. TCRdb redid the calling of the 5' RACE reads with MiXCR, one entry per CDR3 protein. The sample comprises roughly 700,000 distinct CDR3 sequences, 19% of which are singletons, and around a fifth rests with the top ten. The germline gives CDR1 MDHEN, CDR2 SYDVKM. This CDR3 comprises 14 residues. The J segment lost 7 bases and the V segment lost 10 bases, leaving 10 bases of the junction unmatched. The sequencing input was blood, either unsorted or a sorted T cell fraction (not recorded which). This clonotype originated in a male donor with ankylosing spondylitis. This rearrangement joins TRBV28 to TRBJ2-4; 10 nucleotides align to TRBD1. The DNA of the CDR3 is TGTGCCACCACCCGGGGACAGGGGAGGAACATTCAGTACTTC. It encodes CATTRGQGRNIQYF.